This is a list of T cell receptor beta chains from one sample in a study of T cells expressing NK-cell markers. TCRdb reprocessed the 5' RACE reads, with one entry per CDR3 protein and no DNA. Here the sample table reports roughly 160,000 distinct CDR3 sequences. Sequencing was performed on blood T cells: a sorted CD56 or NKG2C T cell subset, CD4+ or CD8+ T cells, or bulk PBMC T cells (not recorded which). Receptors originate from a man aged 18-75 years in good health. The CDR3 runs from the conserved cysteine through the conserved F or W.

TRBJ1-2	TRBV6-5	CASSYSAGLAGGYTF
TRBJ2-7	TRBV6-1	CASAWGLSSYEQYF
TRBJ2-3	TRBV4-2	CASSQANRADTQYF
TRBJ2-3	TRBV20-1	CSAREFPSGDTDTQYF
TRBJ2-5	TRBV20-1	CSALRRGLWEETQYF
TRBJ1-1	TRBV5-6	CASRRQGETEAFF
TRBJ2-7	TRBV20-1	CSARPTTGRGDYEQYF
TRBJ2-1	TRBV23-1	CASSQSRPKDNEQFF
TRBJ1-2	TRBV4-2	CASSQDRRLAGYTF
TRBJ1-5	TRBV20-1	CSARKGRTIDSNQPQHF
TRBJ2-3	TRBV9	CASSGGDSTDTQYF
TRBJ2-7	TRBV5-4	CASSDLPGQTYEQYF
TRBJ1-4	TRBV6-5	CASSYLPGQGAFREKLFF
TRBJ1-2	TRBV29-1	CSVERGQGDRFGYTF
TRBJ1-4	TRBV14	CASSPDYGTTNEKLFF
TRBJ1-6	TRBV27	CASSSDGAPYNSPLHF